What follows are 27 T cell receptor beta chains derived from one specimen sequenced in a study of blood T cell repertoires in COVID-19. The repertoire was sequenced with immunoSEQ multiplex PCR; TCRdb's copy has only in-frame clones and lacks some. The sample includes under 100,000 clones, over 80% seen only once; the top ten take roughly 2.2%. Sequencing input: peripheral blood. These receptor sequences come from a woman in her 70s with acute or convalescent COVID-19.

The rearrangement uses TRBV6-6 and TRBJ2-7; 8 nucleotides match TRBD1. The V segment lost 7 bases and the J segment 9 bases; nucleotides outside the gene matches: 5. The V gene's germline CDR1 is MNHNY and CDR2 SVGAGI (reference sequence). The CDR3 has 11 amino acids. The CDR3 nucleotides read TGTGCCAGCAAGACAGGGGAAGGGCAGTACTTC. Protein sequence: CASKTGEGQYF.

This clone appeared a few times. The chain is built from TRBV28 and TRBJ1-3; maybe TRBD1 (6 bases). V was clipped by 4 bases and J by 3 bases, with 13 bases between them. Germline assignment: CDR1 MDHEN and CDR2 SYDVKM. The CDR3 sequence is 15 residues long. Here the CDR3 reads CASSSQGPRGNTIYF. The CDR3 region has the DNA TGTGCCAGCAGTTCCCAGGGGCCGCGTGGAAACACCATATATTTT.

The chain employs TRBV29-1 and TRBJ1-1; possibly TRBD1 for D (6 bases). The length of the CDR3 is 13 residues. Germline-derived CDR1 and CDR2 are SQVTM and ANQGSEA. V lost 1 base to trimming and J lost 0 bases, with 6 bases between them. CDR3 coding DNA: TGCAGCGTTGAAGGACAGGTGAACACTGAAGCTTTCTTT. Amino acids: CSVEGQVNTEAFF. Supplemented by reference TRBV29-1 and TRBJ1-1, the full variable domain reads SAVISQKPSRDICQRGTSLTIQCQVDSQVTMMFWYRQQPGQSLTLIATANQGSEATYESGFVIDKFPISRPNLTFSTLTVSNMSPEDSSIYLCSVEGQVNTEAFFGQGTRLTVV.

The V and J genes are TRBV11-2 and TRBJ2-7; TRBD2 matches 12 bases. The junction had 6 bases not matched to a gene; V was cut back by 3 bases and J by 6 bases. The CDR3 runs 15 residues. Germline CDR1 and CDR2: SGHAT and FQNNGV. CDR3 region: CASSLGTSGPIEQYF. The DNA of the CDR3 is TGTGCCAGCAGCTTGGGGACTAGCGGGCCGATCGAGCAGTACTTC.

This clone was detected a few times. The rearrangement joins TRBV19 to TRBJ1-5, with 7 bases identical to TRBD1. The germline gives CDR1 LNHDA, CDR2 SQIVND (reference sequence). Trimming removed 8 bases from V and 4 bases from J; junction bases left unmatched: 8. The CDR3 runs to 14 residues. CDR3 sequence reads: CASWGTAGNQPQHF. In nucleotides, the CDR3 is TGTGCCAGTTGGGGGACAGCGGGTAATCAGCCCCAGCATTTT.

This sequence joins TRBV5-4 and TRBJ2-7, with unresolved D. V dropped 0 bases and J dropped 1 base, with 2 bases sitting between them. Germline lookup yields CDR1 SGHNT and CDR2 YYREEE (reference sequence). This CDR3 is built from 12 residues. CDR3 coding DNA: TGTGCCAGCAGCTTGGCTTCCTACGAGCAGTACTTC. Protein: CASSLASYEQYF.

The chain links TRBV27 to TRBJ1-6; 10 nucleotides align to TRBD1. CDR1 and CDR2 (germline): MNHEY, SMNVEV (reference sequence). V dropped 6 bases and J dropped 9; count of bases not matched to a gene: 8. The CDR3 is made up of 15 amino acids. The DNA of the CDR3 is TGTGCCAGCAGGTTTAGGACAGGGGGAGGTTCACCCCTCCACTTT. Translating it yields CASRFRTGGGSPLHF.

This chain links TRBV24-1 with TRBJ2-6; TRBD1 might be the D (6 bases). Germline loops: CDR1 KGHDR, CDR2 SFDVKD. Deletions cut 1 base from V and 7 bases from J, with 10 bases between. The CDR3 consists of 15 residues. This CDR3 is CATSDFTQGANVLTF. CDR3 DNA sequence: TGTGCCACCAGTGATTTTACACAGGGAGCCAACGTCCTGACTTTC.

This clone was observed once. The chain recombines TRBV5-5 with TRBJ1-3; 8 bases are shared with TRBD1. CDR1 and CDR2 (germline): SGHKS, YYEKEE (reference sequence). Trimming removed 5 bases from V and 0 bases from J; junction bases left unmatched: 7. CDR3 length: 16 residues. The CDR3: CASSWTGTNSGNTIYF. CDR3 coding DNA: TGTGCCAGCAGTTGGACAGGGACCAACTCTGGAAACACCATATATTTT.

This clone appeared once. The chain joins TRBV11-3 to TRBJ2-7; D uncertain. CDR1 is SGHNT, CDR2 YENEEA, per germline. The CDR3 runs 14 residues. The germline V and J ends were trimmed by 5 bases and 6 bases, with 17 bases remaining between them. CDR3 sequence: CASSPTPVVGEQYF. The CDR3 nucleotides are TGTGCCAGCAGCCCCACCCCTGTGGTCGGCGAGCAGTACTTC.

This clone has just a few counts. The chain joins TRBV2 to TRBJ2-3; TRBD1 agrees at 7 bases. CDR3 length: 15 amino acids. CDR1 SNHLY and CDR2 FYNNEI come from the germline V gene. The J segment lost 4 bases and the V segment lost 1 base, leaving 5 bases of the junction unmatched. CDR3 nucleotides: TGTGCCAGCAGTGAAGGACAGGGCACCTCAGATACGCAGTATTTT. It translates to CASSEGQGTSDTQYF.

The chain recombines TRBV5-6 with TRBJ1-1; TRBD1 aligns across 9 bases. Germline CDR1 reads SGHDT; CDR2 reads YYEEEE. CDR3 length equals 17 residues. V lost 1 base and J lost 3; bases outside the gene matches: 10. CDR3 residues: CASSLLGQGGAYTEAFF. As DNA, the CDR3 is TGTGCCAGCAGCTTGTTGGGACAGGGAGGTGCTTACACTGAAGCTTTCTTT.

This sequence joins TRBV28 and TRBJ1-5; D ambiguous. V was cut by 2 bases and J by 3 bases, with 11 bases left in between. Germline CDR1 and CDR2: MDHEN and SYDVKM. This CDR3 is 15 amino acids long. In nucleotides, the CDR3 is TGTGCCAGCAGTTTAGCCGGACGGGACAATCAGCCCCAGCATTTT. Amino acids: CASSLAGRDNQPQHF. The whole variable domain, filled in from reference TRBV28 and TRBJ1-5, reads DVKVTQSSRYLVKRTGEKVFLECVQDMDHENMFWYRQDPGLGLRLIYFSYDVKMKEKGDIPEGYSVSREKKERFSLILESASTNQTSMYLCASSLAGRDNQPQHFGDGTRLSIL.

V usage is TRBV30 and J usage is TRBJ2-7, with D unresolved. The CDR3 length is 13 residues. V lost 1 base and J lost 0, with 7 bases in between. Germline CDR1 GTSNPN, CDR2 SVGIG (reference sequence). The chain's CDR3 is CAWSGQDSYEQYF. The CDR3, as DNA: TGTGCCTGGAGTGGGCAGGACTCCTACGAGCAGTACTTC.

A few counts support this clone. V gene TRBV6-1 combines with J gene TRBJ1-2; TRBD1 matches 7 bases. Germline V CDR1 and CDR2: MNHNS, SASEGT. Trimming removed 2 bases from V and 5 bases from J; junction bases left unmatched: 5. The CDR3 has 14 amino acids. This CDR3 reads CASSEKGTAYGYTF. The CDR3 DNA is TGTGCCAGCAGTGAAAAAGGGACAGCTTATGGCTACACCTTC.

The chain carries TRBV18 and TRBJ2-1; 8 nucleotides align to TRBD1. The CDR3 extends over 16 amino acids. With V trimmed by 2 bases and J by 3 bases, 6 bases remained unmatched. CDR1 and CDR2 from the germline V gene are KGHSH and LQKENI. CDR3 region: CASSPIRQGIYNEQFF. Written as DNA, the CDR3 is TGTGCCAGCTCACCAATTCGACAGGGGATCTACAATGAGCAGTTCTTC.

J is TRBJ2-6 and V is TRBV11-3, with 9 nucleotides matching TRBD1. The CDR3 loop spans 16 amino acids. The J segment lost 2 bases and the V segment lost 4 bases, leaving 3 bases of the junction unmatched. CDR1 SGHNT and CDR2 YENEEA come from the germline V gene. Here the CDR3 DNA reads TGTGCCAGCAGCTCCTGGACAGGGGCTGGGGCCAACGTCCTGACTTTC. Translation: CASSSWTGAGANVLTF.

The chain recombines TRBV5-6 with TRBJ2-1, with a possible D match to TRBD2 (5 bases). V lost 1 base and J 7 bases, leaving 27 bases between the germline ends. Germline assignment: CDR1 SGHDT and CDR2 YYEEEE. The CDR3 has 19 residues. CDR3 DNA sequence: TGTGCCAGCAGCTTGTTAATAGTGGAGACTTGGGAGACTGATAATGAGCAGTTCTTC. Translation gives CASSLLIVETWETDNEQFF.

The gene calls are TRBV6-4 and TRBJ1-6, with D possibly being TRBD1 (5 bases). The CDR3 has 13 residues. With 4 bases removed from V and 6 bases from J, the gap between germline ends came to 7 bases. Per germline, CDR1 MRHNA and CDR2 SNTAGT. CDR3 amino acids: CASSATVNSPLHF. DNA of the CDR3: TGTGCCAGCAGTGCGACAGTTAATTCACCCCTCCACTTT.

The rearrangement joins TRBV10-3 to TRBJ2-7; D is perhaps TRBD1 (6 bases). The V gene lost 2 bases and the J gene lost 4 bases, with 6 bases spanning the gap. This CDR3 has 12 amino acids. The V gene's germline CDR1 is ENHRY and CDR2 SYGVKD. The CDR3 sequence: CAISEGQYEQYF. The CDR3 DNA sequence: TGTGCCATCAGTGAGGGACAGTACGAGCAGTACTTC.

The V gene is TRBV20-1, the J gene TRBJ2-7, with D unresolved. This CDR3 spans 11 amino acids. The V gene's germline CDR1 is DFQATT and CDR2 SNEGSKA (reference sequence). With 3 bases removed from V and 4 bases from J, the gap between germline ends came to 7 bases. CDR3 DNA sequence: TGCAGTGCTAGCCTGTCGTACGAGCAGTACTTC. Translated, it gives CSASLSYEQYF.

This clone was seen a single time. The chain carries TRBV5-1 and TRBJ1-6, with 10 bases identical to TRBD1. Germline CDR1 is SGHRS and CDR2 is YFSETQ. This CDR3 is built from 17 residues. V gave up 1 base and J gave up 7 bases; unmatched junction bases: 8. The CDR3 DNA sequence: TGCGCCAGCAGCTTGTCTTATCCGGGACAGGGGAATTCACCCCTCCACTTT. Translating gives CASSLSYPGQGNSPLHF.

The chain combines TRBV28 with TRBJ1-2; tentative D call: TRBD1 (6 bases). The V gene lost 6 bases and the J gene lost 4 bases, with 18 bases spanning the gap. Germline CDR1 is MDHEN and CDR2 is SYDVKM. The CDR3 has 15 amino acids. The CDR3 nucleotides are TGTGCCAGCAGGCCCGGGTCGGACAGTTCCTATGGCTACACCTTC. Encoded protein: CASRPGSDSSYGYTF.

This clone was recorded a few times. The chain recombines TRBV5-5 with TRBJ2-1; the match to TRBD1 covers 7 bases. The junction had 19 bases not matched to a gene; V was cut back by 5 bases and J by 5 bases. Germline assignment: CDR1 SGHKS and CDR2 YYEKEE (reference sequence). The length of the CDR3 is 18 residues. The CDR3 region is CASSNYRVGGSINNEQFF. The CDR3 DNA reads TGTGCCAGCAGTAACTACAGGGTAGGGGGCTCAATAAACAATGAGCAGTTCTTC.

The chain carries TRBV25-1 and TRBJ1-6; D is undetermined. The CDR3 loop spans 16 amino acids. Trimming cost V 1 base and J 0 bases, with 7 bases left between them. Germline V gene sequence: CDR1 MGHDK, CDR2 SYGVNS. The CDR3 loop is CASSESEGSYNSPLHF. DNA for the CDR3: TGTGCCAGCAGTGAATCGGAGGGCTCCTATAATTCACCCCTCCACTTT.

The gene calls are TRBV5-8 and TRBJ1-1; D unclear. The CDR3 has 15 amino acids. Trimming took 1 base from V and 0 from J, leaving 10 bases between them. Germline lookup yields CDR1 SGHTS and CDR2 YDEGEE. The CDR3 region is CASSLRRGMNTEAFF. The CDR3 DNA is TGTGCCAGCAGCTTGAGGAGAGGGATGAACACTGAAGCTTTCTTT.

The chain is built from TRBV6-6 and TRBJ2-5; 10 bases map to TRBD1. With 7 bases clipped from V and 3 bases from J, the junction kept 11 bases outside the gene matches. Germline assignment: CDR1 MNHNY and CDR2 SVGAGI (reference sequence). The CDR3 is made up of 16 amino acids. CDR3 protein: CASNFQRGTGEETQYF. CDR3 nucleotides: TGTGCCAGCAACTTTCAGCGAGGGACAGGGGAAGAGACCCAGTACTTC.